Each of the 8 T cell receptor beta chains below was sequenced from the same sample in a study of patients and donors after allogeneic stem cell transplantation. TCRdb recomputed calls from the RT-PCR reads with MiXCR, one row per CDR3 protein. The top ten hold approximately 3.5% of the sample, which has fewer than 200,000 distinct CDR3 sequences, 30% seen once. The sample taken for sequencing was blood, either unsorted or a sorted T cell fraction (not recorded which). These receptors originate from a human donor who was either an allogeneic HSCT recipient or a stem cell or donor lymphocyte infusion donor (not recorded which). It is not recorded whose cells these are; they may come from a transplant donor.

This clonotype turned up a few times. The chain uses TRBV12-5 and TRBJ2-1, with no clear D. The CDR3 is 16 residues long. CDR1 LGHNT and CDR2 FRNRAP come from the germline V gene. The V gene lost 5 bases and the J gene lost 3 bases, with 17 bases spanning the gap. The CDR3 bases are TGTGCTAGTGGTGCCCTGGTTCGGGCTAGCTACAATGAGCAGTTCTTC. Its protein is CASGALVRASYNEQFF.

In its sample, this clonotype was seen a few times. The rearrangement links TRBV11-2 to TRBJ2-2, with D perhaps matching TRBD2 (5 bases). Per germline, CDR1 SGHAT and CDR2 FQNNGV. With 5 bases removed from V and 6 bases from J, the gap between germline ends came to 16 bases. The CDR3 length is 15 residues. CDR3 protein: CASSLPGSGAGELFF. In DNA form, the CDR3 reads TGTGCCAGCAGCCTCCCAGGCTCCGGGGCCGGGGAGCTGTTTTTT.

This clonotype was recorded a few times. J is TRBJ2-7 and V is TRBV6-5; D unresolved. The V gene's germline CDR1 is MNHEY and CDR2 SVGAGI. V shed 6 bases and J shed 3 bases, with 6 bases lying between them. The CDR3 consists of 11 residues. The CDR3 DNA follows: TGTGCCAGCAGCTCCCACTACGAGCAGTACTTC. Translating gives CASSSHYEQYF.

This clonotype was detected only once. The chain carries TRBV6-2 or TRBV6-3 and TRBJ2-1, with 8 nucleotides matching TRBD1. After removal of 0 bases from V and 1 base from J, the junction contained 11 bases not matched to a gene. This CDR3 has 19 amino acids. From germline, CDR1 is MNHEY and CDR2 SVGEGT. The CDR3 protein is CASSYSWQGAAESYNEQFF. The DNA for the CDR3 is TGTGCCAGCAGTTACTCCTGGCAGGGGGCGGCGGAATCCTACAATGAGCAGTTCTTC.

This clonotype was counted a few times. This chain uses TRBV6-2 or TRBV6-3 with TRBJ2-7; perhaps TRBD1 as D (6 bases). CDR3 length: 15 amino acids. Germline CDR1 and CDR2: MNHEY and SVGEGT. Deletions cut 5 bases from V and 1 base from J, with 15 bases between. CDR3 protein: CASSRQVGPSYEQYF. The CDR3 nucleotides are TGTGCCAGCAGTCGACAGGTCGGACCGTCCTACGAGCAGTACTTC.

This clonotype is a singleton in its sample. The chain has TRBV2 and TRBJ2-6; TRBD1 agrees at 9 bases. Germline values: CDR1 SNHLY, CDR2 FYNNEI. The CDR3 has 17 amino acids. The junction had 8 bases not matched to a gene; V was cut back by 7 bases and J by 1 base. DNA of the CDR3: TGTGCCAGCATAAGACAGGGGGGCAGGTCTGGGGCCAACGTCCTGACTTTC. Translating gives CASIRQGGRSGANVLTF.

This clonotype was seen more than once but under ten times. This sequence joins TRBV20-1 and TRBJ2-1; 10 nucleotides align to TRBD2. The CDR3 consists of 12 residues. Germline loops: CDR1 DFQATT, CDR2 SNEGSKA (reference sequence). V lost 7 bases to trimming and J lost 8 bases; unmatched junction nucleotides: 5. CDR3 sequence: CSVTSGNHEQFF. DNA for the CDR3: TGCAGTGTCACTAGCGGGAACCATGAGCAGTTCTTC.

This chain joins TRBV10-3 and TRBJ1-2; D gene uncertain. With 7 bases removed from V and 8 bases from J, the gap between germline ends came to 14 bases. Germline lookup yields CDR1 ENHRY and CDR2 SYGVKD. This CDR3 contains 12 residues. For the CDR3, the DNA is TGTGCCATCACGGATTATTCGGAAGGCTACACCTTC. This gives the protein CAITDYSEGYTF.